This T cell receptor (beta chain) emerged from a study of T cell responses to AZD1222 COVID-19 vaccine. Findings of the study overall: Only 5 or 6 individuals given AZD1222 were seropositive at baseline. Repertoires were sampled only after the peak T cell response.

Germline V gives CDR1 MNHNY, CDR2 SVGAGI (reference sequence). Germline trimming cut 5 bases from V and 13 bases from J; bases unmatched to any gene: 7. The CDR3 loop spans 11 amino acids. To note about this clone: Its specificity is unknown.

This table comes from immunoSEQ multiplex PCR, and its TCRdb copy is limited to in-frame clones, with some not included. The sample includes approximately 160,000 clones, less than 95% of them seen just once. The genes are TRBV6-6 and TRBJ1-2; 7 bases align to TRBD1. Sequences were derived from peripheral blood, sampled on day 0 of AZD1222 vaccination. This TCR was sampled from an adult in good health. CDR3 protein: CASSDREGATF. The CDR3 bases are TGTGCCAGCAGTGACCGGGAGGGGGCCACCTTC.